Below, 24 T cell receptor beta chains from the same sample are listed, as sequenced in a study of PD-1 blockade in classical Hodgkin lymphoma. No patient escaped relapse after autologous stem cell transplantation, and brentuximab vedotin exposure varied. CD4+ T cells were purified from thawed PBMCs by negative selection. Some clones are missing from TCRdb's copy, which holds only in-frame ones; the method was immunoSEQ multiplex PCR. The data contain about 4,100 clones, about 78% of them singletons. This specimen consisted of CD4+ T cells from blood, obtained at baseline. These receptors came from a human donor with classical Hodgkin lymphoma.

The CDR3 spells CAISGGTGDNEQFF. CDR3 nucleotide sequence: TGTGCCATCAGTGGGGGGACAGGCGACAATGAGCAGTTCTTC. The chain is built from TRBV10-3 and TRBJ2-1; the match to TRBD1 covers 8 bases. The germline CDR1 and CDR2 sequences are ENHRY and SYGVKD. The V segment lost 4 bases and the J segment 5 bases; nucleotides outside the gene matches: 4. This CDR3 is 14 amino acids long.

J is TRBJ2-5 and V is TRBV4-3, with TRBD2 matching 7 bases. J gave up 5 bases and V 2 bases, and 17 bases lay outside the gene matches. The CDR3 runs 18 residues. CDR1 is LGHNA, CDR2 YSLEER, per germline. The CDR3 spells CASSQSALGEGGGETQYF. DNA for the CDR3: TGCGCCAGCAGCCAATCTGCCCTTGGGGAGGGAGGTGGGGAGACCCAGTACTTC.

J is TRBJ2-1 and V is TRBV2, with TRBD1 identical over 7 bases. Per germline, CDR1 SNHLY and CDR2 FYNNEI. Trimming took 9 bases from V and 9 from J; bases not matched to a gene: 8. This CDR3 has 12 residues. CDR3 sequence (DNA): TGTGCCAGTCGACAGGGCCTAACTGAGCAGTTCTTC. This gives the protein CASRQGLTEQFF.

A note on this clone: At one end the junction does not follow the germline gene, possibly because of a read error. The sample has other DNA sequences that encode this CDR3 too. The chain employs TRBV28 and TRBJ2-1, with D possibly being TRBD1 or TRBD2 (6 bases each). CDR3 length: 15 amino acids. Looked up from germline, CDR1 is MDHEN and CDR2 is SYDVKM. The CDR3 bases are TGCGCCAGCAGTGAGCGCGCGGGACACCTATCTGAGCAGTTCTTC. Translation: CASSERAGHLSEQFF.

The genes are TRBV5-5 and TRBJ2-7, with a weak D call TRBD2 (5 bases). Trimming left V 0 bases short and J 2 bases short, with 9 bases between. The germline V gene has CDR1 SGHKS and CDR2 YYEKEE (reference sequence). This CDR3 comprises 14 residues. CDR3 in DNA: TGTGCCAGCAGCTTGGGAGCGGATACCTACGAGCAGTACTTC. Residues: CASSLGADTYEQYF.

In its sample, this clone was seen a few times. V is TRBV5-1 and J is TRBJ1-2; TRBD1 aligns across 10 bases. Trimming cost V 4 bases and J 7 bases; bases outside gene matches: 13. Germline-derived CDR1 and CDR2 are SGHRS and YFSETQ. The CDR3 covers 16 residues. The chain's CDR3 is CASSSRQGAQSTGYTF. For the CDR3, the DNA is TGCGCCAGCAGCAGTAGACAGGGGGCGCAGTCTACTGGCTACACCTTC.

This chain connects TRBV5-1 to TRBJ1-2; unclear D gene. The ends were cut back, 1 base at V and 0 bases at J, with 7 bases in the middle. CDR3 size: 14 residues. Per germline, CDR1 SGHRS and CDR2 YFSETQ. The CDR3 here is CASSLTTANYGYTF. CDR3 bases: TGCGCCAGCAGCTTGACCACAGCTAACTATGGCTACACCTTC.

The chain is built from TRBV7-3 and TRBJ2-3; D remains ambiguous. The CDR3 has 15 residues. Trimming removed 2 bases from V and 0 bases from J, with 9 bases in between. Germline V CDR1 and CDR2: SGHTA, FQGTGA. In DNA, the CDR3 is TGTGCCAGCAGCTTAGATGTAGGGAGCACAGATACGCAGTATTTT. Residues: CASSLDVGSTDTQYF.

CDR3 DNA sequence: TGTGCCAGCAGCTTGGGGGTACGACCCTCTGGAAACACCATATATTTT. It codes for CASSLGVRPSGNTIYF. The chain links TRBV7-9 to TRBJ1-3; a possible D gene is TRBD1 (5 bases). CDR3 length: 16 residues. Trimming took off 3 bases at V and 0 bases at J, with 12 bases between the two ends. Per germline, CDR1 SEHNR and CDR2 FQNEAQ (reference sequence).

This clone was seen a few times. This chain uses TRBV18 with TRBJ1-2; the D gene is possibly TRBD1 (5 bases). Germline V gene data show CDR1 as KGHSH and CDR2 as LQKENI. V was shortened by 2 bases and J by 1 base, with 8 bases between the two germline ends. The CDR3 consists of 14 residues. The chain's CDR3 is CASSPGTDNYGYTF. The CDR3 region has the DNA TGTGCCAGCTCACCAGGGACGGATAACTATGGCTACACCTTC.

This clone occurred once. The chain employs TRBV11-3 and TRBJ2-3; D is uncertain. Trimming pared 4 bases from V and 2 bases from J, leaving 7 bases between. Germline-derived CDR1 and CDR2 are SGHNT and YENEEA. CDR3 length: 13 residues. DNA for the CDR3: TGTGCCAGCAGCTCGCGGCACACAGATACGCAGTATTTT. Its translation: CASSSRHTDTQYF.

The J gene is TRBJ2-7, the V gene TRBV28; 8 nucleotides align to TRBD1. Germline assignment: CDR1 MDHEN and CDR2 SYDVKM. This CDR3 is built from 17 residues. Trimming cost V 5 bases and J 4 bases; bases outside gene matches: 16. The DNA for the CDR3 is TGTGCCAGCAGTCTCGACAGGGGTTCCCCCGGTTCGTACGAGCAGTACTTC. It specifies CASSLDRGSPGSYEQYF.

This chain joins TRBV2 and TRBJ1-4; D is undetermined. The V end was cut by 6 bases, the J end by 4 bases, with 18 bases between. Germline assignment: CDR1 SNHLY and CDR2 FYNNEI. The CDR3 runs 16 residues. The CDR3 is CASRSNPRGDNEKLFF. The DNA of the CDR3 is TGTGCCAGCAGATCTAACCCTCGGGGAGATAATGAAAAACTGTTTTTT.

This clone was found a few times. The rearrangement links TRBV6-1 to TRBJ1-3, with D hard to call. V was pared by 4 bases and J by 0 bases, with 10 bases between. The CDR3 is 15 amino acids. Germline V gene sequence: CDR1 MNHNS, CDR2 SASEGT. The CDR3 coding sequence is TGTGCCAGCAGTGGGTACATGGGCTCTGGAAACACCATATATTTT. Translated: CASSGYMGSGNTIYF.

The chain uses TRBV4-3 and TRBJ2-4, with D tentatively TRBD1 or TRBD2 (6 bases each). CDR3 size: 17 residues. Germline V gene data show CDR1 as LGHNA and CDR2 as YSLEER. The V end was cut by 0 bases, the J end by 1 base, with 13 bases between. DNA of the CDR3: TGCGCCAGCAGCCAAGATGTGAGGGGGGCGGCCAAAAACATTCAGTACTTC. Protein sequence: CASSQDVRGAAKNIQYF.

The V and J genes are TRBV7-2 and TRBJ1-2; D is ambiguous. Germline V gene sequence: CDR1 SGHTA, CDR2 FQGNSA. This CDR3 has 13 amino acids. Trimming left V 5 bases short and J 4 bases short, with 11 bases between. Here the CDR3 DNA reads TGTGCCAGCAGCGGATCCGGCGGCTATGGCTACACCTTC. Translating it yields CASSGSGGYGYTF.

J is TRBJ2-1 and V is TRBV19; 10 bases are a match to TRBD2. Germline CDR1 is LNHDA and CDR2 is SQIVND (reference sequence). With 7 bases clipped from V and 7 bases from J, the junction kept 10 bases outside the gene matches. The CDR3 loop spans 15 amino acids. The CDR3: CASNKAGGPFNEQFF. The DNA for the CDR3 is TGTGCCAGTAACAAAGCGGGGGGGCCATTTAATGAGCAGTTCTTC. The whole variable domain, filled in from reference TRBV19 and TRBJ2-1, reads DGGITQSPKYLFRKEGQNVTLSCEQNLNHDAMYWYRQDPGQGLRLIYYSQIVNDFQKGDIAEGYSVSREKKESFPLTVTSAQKNPTAFYLCASNKAGGPFNEQFFGPGTRLTVL.

V usage is TRBV5-1 and J usage is TRBJ2-5; 9 bases match TRBD2. The CDR3 runs 19 residues. Germline V lookup: CDR1 SGHRS, CDR2 YFSETQ. V lost 0 bases to trimming and J lost 1 base; unmatched junction nucleotides: 13. This CDR3 reads CASSLAFGGLAGPQETQYF. The CDR3 bases are TGCGCCAGCAGCTTGGCGTTCGGGGGTCTAGCGGGGCCCCAAGAGACCCAGTACTTC.

This clone was observed a handful of times. The rearrangement joins TRBV4-2 to TRBJ2-5; possible D gene TRBD2, 7 bases. Looked up from germline, CDR1 is LGHNA and CDR2 is YNFKEQ. The CDR3 is made up of 16 amino acids. V dropped 1 base and J dropped 4 bases, with 16 bases sitting between them. CDR3 sequence (DNA): TGTGCCAGCAGCCAAGGCGGCTACGGGGGGCGAGAGACCCAGTACTTC. Its protein product is CASSQGGYGGRETQYF.

The chain employs TRBV7-6 and TRBJ1-4; D is unresolved. The germline V gene encodes CDR1 SGHVS and CDR2 FNYEAQ. CDR3 size: 15 residues. The V end was cut by 1 base, the J end by 8 bases, with 14 bases between. In DNA form, the CDR3 reads TGTGCCAGCAGCTTAGTGTCGGCGGGAGGGGAAAAACTGTTTTTT. Amino acids: CASSLVSAGGEKLFF.

V usage is TRBV28 and J usage is TRBJ1-4; maybe TRBD1 (5 bases). Trimming cost V 2 bases and J 0 bases, with 7 bases left between them. The CDR3 totals 15 residues. Germline assignment: CDR1 MDHEN and CDR2 SYDVKM. CDR3 in DNA: TGTGCCAGCAGTTTAGGGGGGGCAACTAATGAAAAACTGTTTTTT. Translation: CASSLGGATNEKLFF. Variable domain in full (rest from reference TRBV28 and TRBJ1-4): DVKVTQSSRYLVKRTGEKVFLECVQDMDHENMFWYRQDPGLGLRLIYFSYDVKMKEKGDIPEGYSVSREKKERFSLILESASTNQTSMYLCASSLGGATNEKLFFGSGTQLSVL.

The rearrangement links TRBV25-1 to TRBJ1-1; D gene ambiguous. The CDR3 totals 16 residues. Germline CDR1 reads MGHDK; CDR2 reads SYGVNS. The germline V and J ends were trimmed by 2 bases and 5 bases, with 18 bases remaining between them. The CDR3 bases are TGTGCCAGCAGTGAAAGGAGGAGAGGGCTGGGGACTGAAGCTTTCTTT. It yields the protein CASSERRRGLGTEAFF. Based on the CDR3 plus reference TRBV25-1 and TRBJ1-1, the full variable domain is EADIYQTPRYLVIGTGKKITLECSQTMGHDKMYWYQQDPGMELHLIHYSYGVNSTEKGDLSSESTVSRIRTEHFPLTLESARPSHTSQYLCASSERRRGLGTEAFFGQGTRLTVV.

V and J are TRBV6-1 and TRBJ1-1, with D maybe TRBD1 (5 bases). Germline-derived CDR1 and CDR2 are MNHNS and SASEGT. Between the trimmed V and J ends, which lost 8 bases and 4 bases, there was a span of 14 bases. This CDR3 region has 13 residues. CDR3 DNA: TGTGCCAGCGGCCCCGGGGGAATCACTGAAGCTTTCTTT. Translating it yields CASGPGGITEAFF.

In this sample, this clone turned up a few times. V and J are TRBV4-3 and TRBJ1-4; 7 nucleotides line up with TRBD1. V was clipped by 4 bases and J by 4 bases; unmatched bases: 9. Germline V gene lookup returns CDR1 LGHNA and CDR2 YSLEER. This CDR3 is built from 16 residues. DNA of the CDR3: TGCGCCAGCAGCCCTCAAGGGGGACAGAGTAATGAAAAACTGTTTTTT. This gives the protein CASSPQGGQSNEKLFF.